One sample yielded the 26 T cell receptor beta chains listed below, sequenced in a study of tumor and adjacent non-tumor tissue in lung cancer. Three rounds of nested PCR, following a modified ARM-PCR protocol, produced the TCRbeta library. TCRdb reprocessed the multiplex PCR reads with MiXCR, giving one entry per CDR3 protein. Among more than 55,000 distinct CDR3 sequences listed, about 56% were seen once. RNA was extracted from bulk tissue without any cell sorting. Distant lung tissue was collected more than 3 cm away from the tumor edge. Sequencing used distant non-tumor lung tissue. The receptors were gathered from a man between 70 and 80 years old with non-small cell lung cancer.

Regarding this clonotype: A read error may explain this, as a much larger clone is one base away. This rearrangement joins TRBV30 to TRBJ1-3; a possible D gene is TRBD1 (5 bases). V dropped 2 bases and J dropped 5 bases, with 13 bases sitting between them. Germline loops: CDR1 GTSNPN, CDR2 SVGIG (reference sequence). This CDR3 has 14 amino acids. CDR3 region: CAWSRDLARNTIYF. The DNA for the CDR3 is TGTGCCTGGAGTCGGGACTTAGCTAGAAACACCATATATTTT.

Comment on this clonotype: This could be a read error, since a much larger clone is one nucleotide away. The chain employs TRBV20-1 and TRBJ2-7; the D is unclear. Looked up from germline, CDR1 is DFQATT and CDR2 is SNEGSKA (reference sequence). This CDR3 is built from 11 residues. The CDR3 spells CSATEDYGQYF. The CDR3 nucleotides read TGCAGTGCTACCGAAGATTACGGGCAGTACTTC.

This clonotype occurred many times. This chain joins TRBV6-1 and TRBJ1-5; D unclear. V lost 11 bases and J 4 bases, leaving 15 bases between the germline ends. This CDR3 comprises 13 residues. The germline V gene has CDR1 MNHNS and CDR2 SASEGT. The CDR3 is CASRRQANQPQHF. The DNA for the CDR3 is TGTGCCTCGCGGCGCCAGGCAAATCAGCCCCAGCATTTT.

Note on this clonotype: One junction end does not reproduce the germline sequence, and a read error may be involved. The chain links TRBV6-5 to TRBJ2-1; 8 bases map to TRBD2. Germline CDR1 reads MNHEY; CDR2 reads SVGAGI. The CDR3 has 15 residues. The CDR3 bases are TGTGTCAGCAGTTACGGGATAGCGGGATACAAAGAGCAGTTCTTC. Translated, it gives CVSSYGIAGYKEQFF.

This clonotype turned up a few times. One end of the junction is discordant with germline, which a read error may explain. The chain recombines TRBV20-1 with TRBJ2-1; no definite D call. The germline V gene has CDR1 DFQATT and CDR2 SNEGSKA (reference sequence). The CDR3 has 16 residues. The CDR3 reads CSAREHSSLRYNEQSF. The CDR3 nucleotides read TGCAGTGCTAGGGAACATAGTTCCCTTAGATACAATGAGCAGTCCTTC.

With respect to this clonotype: It may be a read error: a sequence one base away is much more abundant. The genes are TRBV10-2 and TRBJ1-1; no definite D call. CDR3 length equals 15 residues. CDR1 is WSHSY, CDR2 SAAADI, per germline. V lost 6 bases and J 4 bases, leaving 18 bases between the germline ends. The CDR3 DNA is TGCGCCAGCAGGGAAAACGCCGAGACTACCACTGAAGCTTTCTTT. This sequence encodes CASRENAETTTEAFF.

Turning to this clonotype: A much larger clonotype is one base distant, so this may be a read error. The V and J genes are TRBV20-1 and TRBJ1-5, with D hard to call. CDR1 is DFQATT and CDR2 is SNEGSKA in the germline V gene (reference sequence). The CDR3 is 11 amino acids. The CDR3 nucleotides are TGCAGTACTAGCGGTCATCAGCCCCAGCATTTT. This sequence encodes CSTSGHQPQHF.

The V call is TRBV5-6, the J call TRBJ2-7, with a weak D call TRBD2 (6 bases). CDR3 length equals 17 residues. The V gene's germline CDR1 is SGHDT and CDR2 YYEEEE. Trimming removed 3 bases from V and 3 bases from J, with 22 bases in between. CDR3 nucleotide sequence: TGTGCCAGCAGCTCTAGACTAGTGGGTACAAAGGGCTACGAGCAGTACTTC. Encoded protein: CASSSRLVGTKGYEQYF.

Many counts were recorded for this clonotype. The chain links TRBV5-6 to TRBJ1-1, with 8 bases lining up with TRBD1. This CDR3 region has 15 residues. With 0 bases clipped from V and 4 bases from J, the junction kept 5 bases outside the gene matches. CDR1 SGHDT and CDR2 YYEEEE come from the germline V gene. The CDR3 reads CASSLGPTGGTEAFF. DNA of the CDR3: TGTGCCAGCAGCTTGGGGCCTACAGGGGGCACTGAAGCTTTCTTT. Complete variable domain (other parts from reference TRBV5-6 and TRBJ1-1): DAGVTQSPTHLIKTRGQQVTLRCSPKSGHDTVSWYQQALGQGPQFIFQYYEEEERQRGNFPDRFSGHQFPNYSSELNVNALLLGDSALYLCASSLGPTGGTEAFFGQGTRLTVV.

Notes on this clonotype: Given the absence of the conserved phenylalanine or tryptophan at the CDR3 end, a read error is likely. V and J are TRBV28 and TRBJ2-5; D is unclear. Trimming took 6 bases from V and 4 from J, leaving 15 bases between them. The CDR3 covers 14 residues. Germline-derived CDR1 and CDR2 are MDHEN and SYDVKM. The CDR3 DNA is TGTGCCAGCAGCCACGTAAAGCAAAGAGAGACCCAGTACTTA. Its protein product is CASSHVKQRETQYL.

Comment on this clonotype: A much larger clone sits a single nucleotide away, making a read error possible. The V and J genes are TRBV20-1 and TRBJ1-2; 9 positions agree with TRBD1. The CDR3 loop spans 11 amino acids. The germline CDR1 and CDR2 sequences are DFQATT and SNEGSKA (reference sequence). Trimming took 6 bases from V and 10 from J; bases not matched to a gene: 6. The DNA for the CDR3 is TGCAGTGCGGACAGGGGTGGTGACTACACCTTC. It specifies CSADRGGDYTF.

Ten or more counts support this clonotype. The chain uses TRBV28 and TRBJ2-1; no firm D call. V shed 4 bases and J shed 13 bases, with 14 bases lying between them. This CDR3 is 12 amino acids long. Germline-derived CDR1 and CDR2 are MDHEN and SYDVKM. The CDR3 region has the DNA TGTGCCAGCAGTTCCCTGGGTGGACCCCAGTTCTTC. It is translated as CASSSLGGPQFF.

Turning to this clonotype: Mismatch with germline at one junction end may stem from a read error. The chain links TRBV24-1 to TRBJ2-1; 7 bases line up with TRBD1. Germline-derived CDR1 and CDR2 are KGHDR and SFDVKD. CDR3 size: 16 residues. The CDR3, as DNA: TGTGCCACCAGCAAACGACAGGGACCGGTAGGAAATGAGAAGTTCTTC. Amino acids: CATSKRQGPVGNEKFF.

V and J are TRBV7-9 and TRBJ2-7, with TRBD2 as a possible D gene (5 bases). Trimming stripped 6 bases from V and 6 bases from J, with 9 bases between. Germline values: CDR1 SEHNR, CDR2 FQNEAQ (reference sequence). The length of the CDR3 is 11 residues. The CDR3 loop reads CASRRGFEQYF. DNA for the CDR3: TGTGCCAGCAGGAGAGGGTTCGAGCAGTACTTC.

The CDR3 nucleotides are TGTGCCAGCTGTTCAATTCGAGGTACTAATGAAAAACTGTTTTTT. Translation: CASCSIRGTNEKLFF. The chain is built from TRBV6-6 and TRBJ1-4; D remains unclear. The CDR3 is 15 residues long. V was pared by 8 bases and J by 2 bases, with 15 bases between. Looked up from germline, CDR1 is MNHNY and CDR2 is SVGAGI (reference sequence).

Regarding this clonotype: The conserved final phenylalanine or tryptophan is absent from the CDR3, which likely points to a read error. The chain is built from TRBV12-3 or TRBV12-4 and TRBJ1-5; D perhaps matches TRBD1 (6 bases). This CDR3 region has 13 residues. CDR3 DNA: TGTGCCAGCAGCAGACAGGCTGGTCAGCCTCAGCATCTT. It yields the protein CASSRQAGQPQHL.

V gene TRBV29-1 combines with J gene TRBJ2-2, with 9 positions matching TRBD1. This CDR3 is built from 14 residues. Germline CDR1 reads SQVTM; CDR2 reads ANQGSEA. Losses at the gene ends were 7 bases for V and 7 bases for J; bases not matched to a gene: 10. The CDR3 sequence: CSARGQGGHGELFF. CDR3 nucleotide sequence: TGCAGCGCGAGGGGACAGGGTGGCCACGGGGAGCTGTTTTTT.

This clonotype was counted a few times. One end of the junction fails to match germline, which may point to a read error. CDR3 amino acids: CASGLSSGKFNEQFF. In DNA form, the CDR3 reads TGTGCCAGCGGCTTATCAAGCGGGAAGTTCAACGAGCAGTTCTTC. The chain joins TRBV11-3 to TRBJ2-1; 7 nucleotides match TRBD2. This CDR3 has 15 residues. Germline CDR1 and CDR2: SGHNT and YENEEA.

This clonotype is medium-sized in the sample. The rearrangement joins TRBV5-5 to TRBJ1-1; the match to TRBD1 covers 7 bases. The CDR3 spans 13 residues. From germline, CDR1 is SGHKS and CDR2 YYEKEE (reference sequence). V lost 4 bases and J lost 1; bases outside the gene matches: 1. The CDR3 DNA is TGTGCCAGCAGCCGACAGGGGAACACTGAAGCTTTCTTT. Protein product: CASSRQGNTEAFF.

This clonotype showed up just a few times. A read error may produce the germline difference seen at one junction end. This chain joins TRBV11-1 and TRBJ2-6; D is undetermined. CDR3 length: 15 amino acids. Per germline, CDR1 SGHAT and CDR2 FQDESV (reference sequence). The CDR3 loop reads CANSPFGYGANVLTF. Here the CDR3 DNA reads TGTGCCAACAGCCCCTTCGGCTATGGCGCCAACGTCCTGACTTTC.

The count of this clonotype is one. The chain employs TRBV5-1 and TRBJ2-4, with 16 bases fitting TRBD2. In germline, CDR1 is SGHRS, CDR2 YFSETQ. This CDR3 spans 18 amino acids. In nucleotides, the CDR3 is TGCACCTGCAGCAAAGGGACTAGCGGGGGGGTAGCCAAAAACATTCAGTACTTC. It yields the protein CTCSKGTSGGVAKNIQYF.

In regard to this clonotype: Being one base from a much bigger clone, this may be a read error. V and J are TRBV6-6 and TRBJ2-4; D remains ambiguous. CDR1 is MNHNY, CDR2 SVGAGI, per germline (reference sequence). The CDR3 length is 16 residues. The ends were cut back, 4 bases at V and 0 bases at J, with 13 bases in the middle. The CDR3 loop is CASSSSDIVAKNIQYF. Here the CDR3 DNA reads TGTGCCAGCAGTTCATCAGACATAGTAGCCAAAAACATTCAGTACTTC.

Comment on this clonotype: Possible read error: a much larger clone is one base away. CDR3 sequence reads: CASSYHPSGMGGQFF. Written as DNA, the CDR3 is TGTGCCAGCAGTTACCATCCTAGCGGGATGGGTGGGCAGTTCTTC. The chain uses TRBV6-5 and TRBJ2-1; 9 nucleotides match TRBD2. Germline V gene sequence: CDR1 MNHEY, CDR2 SVGAGI. This CDR3 is 15 amino acids long. The V and J ends lost 2 bases and 12 bases, in that order; junction bases with no gene match: 11.

This clonotype was picked up many times. V usage is TRBV28 and J usage is TRBJ2-7; the D gene could be TRBD1 or TRBD2 (7 bases each). Trimming removed 3 bases from V and 7 bases from J, with 16 bases in between. In germline, CDR1 is MDHEN, CDR2 SYDVKM. The CDR3 spans 14 residues. The CDR3 region has the DNA TGTGCCAGCAGTTTCACAAACAGGGGAGGGGAGCAGTACTTC. Its protein is CASSFTNRGGEQYF.

Concerning this clonotype itself: The junction and the germline gene differ at one end; a read error may be behind it. This chain joins TRBV4-2 and TRBJ2-7, with D unresolved. CDR1 and CDR2 from the germline V gene are LGHNA and YNFKEQ. CDR3 length equals 14 residues. As DNA, the CDR3 is TGTGTCAGCAGCCAAGATCCGAAAGGGAACGAGCAGTACTTC. Residues: CVSSQDPKGNEQYF.

Of note for this clonotype: A read error may account for a junction end that differs from germline. The chain recombines TRBV12-3 or TRBV12-4 with TRBJ2-5, with 7 bases lining up with TRBD1. The CDR3 is 13 amino acids. This CDR3 reads CASLDRAEEPQYF. CDR3 DNA: TGTGCTAGCTTAGACAGGGCAGAAGAGCCCCAGTACTTC.